The 14 T cell receptor beta chains reported below all come from one sample, sequenced in a study of prognosis after radiotherapy for stage I lung cancer. The TCR beta CDR3 region was amplified from genomic DNA, with two rounds of multiplex PCR being used for the amplification. Round-one PCR had primers specific to each TRBV and TRBJ gene. TCRdb fed the multiplex PCR reads into MiXCR, producing one record per CDR3 protein. The sample holds about 35,000 distinct CDR3 sequences, 34% seen once. The specimen comprised PBMCs, sampled before or after stereotactic body radiation therapy (not recorded which). The receptor set was obtained from a donor aged 50 or older with non-small cell lung cancer.

The table lists this clonotype with many counts. V usage is TRBV5-5 and J usage is TRBJ2-3; D not resolved. Germline CDR1 is SGHKS and CDR2 is YYEKEE (reference sequence). The CDR3 is 14 amino acids. V was cut by 4 bases and J by 2 bases, with 11 bases left in between. CDR3 sequence reads: CASSPVISTDTQYF. The CDR3 DNA sequence: TGTGCCAGCAGCCCGGTAATATCCACAGATACGCAGTATTTT.

This clonotype occurred many times. The genes are TRBV12-3 or TRBV12-4 and TRBJ2-5, with 8 bases identical to TRBD1. V lost 4 bases, J lost 5 bases, and 6 bases stayed unmatched. There are 14 residues in the CDR3. CDR3: CASSSWDRRETQYF. The CDR3 DNA sequence: TGTGCCAGCAGTTCTTGGGACAGGCGGGAGACCCAGTACTTC.

This clonotype was recorded at least ten times. The CDR3 coding sequence is TGTGCCAGCTCAAGCCCGGGACAGGGGCACACCGGGGAGCTGTTTTTT. Translating gives CASSSPGQGHTGELFF. V is TRBV19 and J is TRBJ2-2; 10 bases are a match to TRBD1. This CDR3 comprises 16 residues. V lost 9 bases, J lost 3 bases, and 10 bases stayed unmatched. Germline V gene lookup returns CDR1 LNHDA and CDR2 SQIVND (reference sequence).

Comments on this clonotype: It is likely a read error: a sequence one base away is far more abundant. The chain recombines TRBV6-2 or TRBV6-3 with TRBJ2-1, with D possibly being TRBD2 (6 bases). The V gene's germline CDR1 is MNHEY and CDR2 SVGEGT. V lost 8 bases, J lost 5 bases, and 13 bases lay in between. This CDR3 spans 13 amino acids. The CDR3 nucleotides read TGTGCCAGCGGTATGCAGCGGGACAATGAGCAGTTCTTC. It codes for CASGMQRDNEQFF.

The chain combines TRBV29-1 with TRBJ1-1, with TRBD1 matching 10 bases. Germline trimming cut 7 bases from V and 1 base from J; bases unmatched to any gene: 3. CDR1 and CDR2 (germline): SQVTM, ANQGSEA. The CDR3 is 13 residues long. The DNA of the CDR3 is TGCAGCGCCCGGACAGGGGGGAACACTGAAGCTTTCTTT. Amino acids: CSARTGGNTEAFF.

V usage is TRBV5-4 and J usage is TRBJ2-7; a possible D gene is TRBD1 (5 bases). CDR3 length: 13 amino acids. The germline gives CDR1 SGHNT, CDR2 YYREEE (reference sequence). V shed 4 bases and J shed 3 bases, with 11 bases lying between them. CDR3 sequence: CASSNSDSYEQYF. CDR3 sequence (DNA): TGTGCCAGCAGCAATAGTGACAGCTACGAGCAGTACTTC.

This clonotype is deemed medium-sized. The chain has TRBV11-3 and TRBJ1-6; no firm D call. The V and J ends lost 1 base and 7 bases respectively, with 11 bases between them. The CDR3 covers 15 residues. The germline CDR1 and CDR2 sequences are SGHNT and YENEEA. The CDR3 reads CASSLVSTVNSPLHF. The CDR3 DNA reads as TGTGCCAGCAGCTTAGTGTCGACGGTGAATTCACCCCTCCACTTT.

This clonotype was seen repeatedly, ten times or more. The chain links TRBV19 to TRBJ1-1; D unresolved. CDR1 and CDR2 from the germline V gene are LNHDA and SQIVND (reference sequence). Trimming pared 3 bases from V and 2 bases from J, leaving 10 bases between. The CDR3 length is 14 residues. The CDR3: CASSILDGNTEAFF. CDR3 bases: TGTGCCAGTAGTATCCTGGACGGTAACACTGAAGCTTTCTTT.

Many counts were recorded for this clonotype. The V and J genes are TRBV5-1 and TRBJ2-7; TRBD1 might be the D (6 bases). Trimming left V 7 bases short and J 7 bases short, with 12 bases between. CDR1 and CDR2 from the germline V gene are SGHRS and YFSETQ. The CDR3 consists of 11 residues. The CDR3 nucleotides read TGCGCCAGCGGCACCGGACAGGAGCAGTACTTC. It encodes CASGTGQEQYF.

Many counts were recorded for this clonotype. The chain couples TRBV30 to TRBJ1-1; maybe TRBD1 (6 bases). V lost 4 bases and J lost 4, with 13 bases in between. This CDR3 contains 13 residues. CDR1 and CDR2 (germline): GTSNPN, SVGIG (reference sequence). CDR3 sequence reads: CAWTLRGATEAFF. The DNA for the CDR3 is TGTGCCTGGACCCTAAGGGGGGCCACTGAAGCTTTCTTT. Full variable domain (outside the CDR3, taken from reference TRBV30 and TRBJ1-1): SQTIHQWPATLVQPVGSPLSLECTVEGTSNPNLYWYRQAAGRGLQLLFYSVGIGQISSEVPQNLSASRPQDRQFILSSKKLLLSDSGFYLCAWTLRGATEAFFGQGTRLTVV.

This clonotype was seen repeatedly, ten times or more. The rearrangement joins TRBV5-6 to TRBJ1-5, with unresolved D. This CDR3 has 15 residues. V was pared by 3 bases and J by 5 bases, with 15 bases between. Germline lookup yields CDR1 SGHDT and CDR2 YYEEEE. The chain's CDR3 is CASSSLTGSDQPQHF. The CDR3 bases are TGTGCCAGCAGCTCCCTTACGGGCTCTGATCAGCCCCAGCATTTT.

The chain employs TRBV7-2 and TRBJ1-2, with a weak D call TRBD1 (5 bases). The CDR3 extends over 14 amino acids. V lost 2 bases, J lost 4 bases, and 11 bases lay in between. Germline V gene data show CDR1 as SGHTA and CDR2 as FQGNSA. CDR3 in DNA: TGTGCCAGCAGCTTACGCGGGGACTCCTATGGCTACACCTTC. Amino acids: CASSLRGDSYGYTF. The whole variable domain, remainder taken from reference TRBV7-2 and TRBJ1-2, is GAGVSQSPSNKVTEKGKDVELRCDPISGHTALYWYRQSLGQGLEFLIYFQGNSAPDKSGLPSDRFSAERTGGSVSTLTIQRTQQEDSAVYLCASSLRGDSYGYTFGSGTRLTVV.

There are many counts of this clonotype. The chain links TRBV6-1 to TRBJ1-1, with D unclear. Per germline, CDR1 MNHNS and CDR2 SASEGT. V lost 1 base and J 1 base, leaving 10 bases between the germline ends. The CDR3 runs to 15 residues. CDR3 nucleotide sequence: TGTGCCAGCAGTGAAGGCGTGACACCGAACACTGAAGCTTTCTTT. Protein: CASSEGVTPNTEAFF.

This clonotype was found many times. Relative to the germline gene, one junction end is altered; a read error may explain this. The chain uses TRBV11-2 and TRBJ2-1, with 10 positions matching TRBD2. Germline V CDR1 and CDR2: SGHAT, FQNNGV. The CDR3 length is 15 residues. The CDR3, as DNA: TGTGCCAGCAGCGGCCTAGCGGGAGTTACCAATGAGCGGTTCTTC. It encodes CASSGLAGVTNERFF.